A single sample gave rise to the 17 T cell receptor beta chains below, sequenced in a study of cytomegalovirus exposure and HLA in healthy donors. Primers: 60 Vbeta forward and 13 Jbeta reverse. Sequenced by immunoSEQ multiplex PCR; TCRdb stores in-frame clones only, minus some. The sample has around 68,000 clones, roughly 75% seen once. Specimen: PBMCs. Receptors originate from a woman aged 25 to 45 in good health and CMV-seropositive.

The chain carries TRBV25-1 and TRBJ2-2, with no clear D. The CDR3 runs 15 residues. V shed 3 bases and J shed 0 bases, with 8 bases lying between them. Germline lookup yields CDR1 MGHDK and CDR2 SYGVNS. The CDR3 sequence: CASSDMTSNTGELFF. For the CDR3, the DNA is TGTGCCAGCAGTGATATGACATCGAACACCGGGGAGCTGTTTTTT.

The chain uses TRBV9 and TRBJ1-3; D gene ambiguous. Looked up from germline, CDR1 is SGDLS and CDR2 is YYNGEE. The germline V and J ends were trimmed by 3 bases and 5 bases, with 15 bases remaining between them. The CDR3 consists of 15 residues. The CDR3: CASSARDFSRNTIYF. DNA for the CDR3: TGTGCCAGCAGCGCTCGGGATTTTTCCAGAAACACCATATATTTT.

The V and J genes are TRBV11-3 and TRBJ2-5; tentative D call: TRBD1 (6 bases). With 5 bases removed from V and 4 bases from J, the gap between germline ends came to 11 bases. Germline CDR1 SGHNT, CDR2 YENEEA. The CDR3 length is 13 residues. The chain's CDR3 is CASSGSRGETQYF. In nucleotides, the CDR3 is TGTGCCAGCAGCGGGAGCAGGGGAGAGACCCAGTACTTC.

The chain combines TRBV5-6 with TRBJ1-5, with a weak D call TRBD1 (5 bases). The V end was cut by 2 bases, the J end by 6 bases, with 12 bases between. The CDR3 is 14 amino acids. Germline V gene data show CDR1 as SGHDT and CDR2 as YYEEEE. The CDR3 loop is CASSFGGWGQPQHF. DNA for the CDR3: TGTGCCAGCAGCTTTGGGGGGTGGGGTCAGCCCCAGCATTTT.

This clone was seen a few times. The chain combines TRBV27 with TRBJ2-1, with 11 positions matching TRBD2. Germline values: CDR1 MNHEY, CDR2 SMNVEV (reference sequence). Germline trimming cut 6 bases from V and 7 bases from J; bases unmatched to any gene: 5. This CDR3 spans 14 amino acids. The CDR3 nucleotides are TGTGCCAGCAGGATAGCGGGAGGGCAAAATGAGCAGTTCTTC. It is translated as CASRIAGGQNEQFF.

The CDR3 reads CASWGQGVEAFF. In DNA form, the CDR3 reads TGTGCCAGCTGGGGGCAGGGGGTTGAAGCTTTCTTT. This chain uses TRBV6-5 with TRBJ1-1, with TRBD1 identical over 7 bases. Looked up from germline, CDR1 is MNHEY and CDR2 is SVGAGI. After removal of 8 bases from V and 7 bases from J, the junction contained 7 bases not matched to a gene. CDR3 size: 12 residues.

The chain has TRBV9 and TRBJ2-7; D uncertain. CDR1 is SGDLS, CDR2 YYNGEE, per germline. The CDR3 consists of 13 residues. Trimming shortened V by 3 bases and J by 1 base, and 8 bases separated the two germline ends. The DNA of the CDR3 is TGTGCCAGCAGCGGTGGGCAGTCCTACGAGCAGTACTTC. Its protein is CASSGGQSYEQYF.

This chain joins TRBV28 and TRBJ2-7, with D perhaps TRBD1 (6 bases). CDR3 length equals 14 residues. Germline V gives CDR1 MDHEN, CDR2 SYDVKM. Between the trimmed V and J ends, which lost 4 bases and 6 bases, there was a span of 16 bases. Written as DNA, the CDR3 is TGTGCCAGCAGTTCTTTGTTCGGCAGGGGCGAGCAGTACTTC. Amino acid sequence: CASSSLFGRGEQYF.

This clone was detected only once. The rearrangement uses TRBV12-2 and TRBJ1-4; the D segment call TRBD1 is taken from the table without a DNA check. TRBV12-2 is assigned pseudogene status. The CDR3 has 15 amino acids. This CDR3 reads CASRSRDRANEKLFF. In DNA, the CDR3 is TGTGCAAGTCGCTCCCGGGACAGGGCAAATGAAAAACTGTTTTTT.

The rearrangement links TRBV28 to TRBJ1-2, with D perhaps TRBD1 (6 bases). CDR1 is MDHEN and CDR2 is SYDVKM in the germline V gene. The length of the CDR3 is 14 residues. V dropped 2 bases and J dropped 7 bases, with 14 bases sitting between them. The CDR3 here is CASSLDGGAVGYTF. The DNA of the CDR3 is TGTGCCAGCAGTTTAGATGGGGGCGCGGTTGGCTACACCTTC.

The chain joins TRBV5-1 to TRBJ2-1; D remains ambiguous. This CDR3 has 15 residues. The germline gives CDR1 SGHRS, CDR2 YFSETQ. The V and J ends lost 3 bases and 2 bases respectively, with 12 bases between them. Written as DNA, the CDR3 is TGCGCCAGCAGCTCGCGACTGGCGGCCTACAATGAGCAGTTCTTC. Protein: CASSSRLAAYNEQFF.

V usage is TRBV6-4 and J usage is TRBJ2-6, with 7 bases aligning to TRBD1. J gave up 0 bases and V 5 bases, and 4 bases lay outside the gene matches. CDR3 length equals 16 residues. Per the germline V gene, CDR1 is MRHNA and CDR2 is SNTAGT. CDR3: CASSQTGSSGANVLTF. The CDR3 nucleotides read TGTGCCAGCAGTCAGACAGGGAGCTCTGGGGCCAACGTCCTGACTTTC.

V gene TRBV13 combines with J gene TRBJ2-2, with TRBD1 matching over 12 bases. The trim removed 5 bases at V and 6 bases at J, leaving 4 bases unmatched. Germline V CDR1 and CDR2: PRHDT, FYEKMQ (reference sequence). The CDR3 contains 15 residues. The CDR3 spells CASSPGQGAAGELFF. The DNA of the CDR3 is TGTGCCAGCAGCCCGGGACAGGGGGCCGCCGGGGAGCTGTTTTTT.

The V gene is TRBV10-3, the J gene TRBJ2-3, with D possibly being TRBD2 (5 bases). The CDR3 sequence is 16 residues long. The ends were cut back, 0 bases at V and 2 bases at J, with 12 bases in the middle. CDR1 and CDR2 (germline): ENHRY, SYGVKD. CDR3 bases: TGTGCCATCAGTGAGTCAGGCCCGGGATCCACAGATACGCAGTATTTT. Protein product: CAISESGPGSTDTQYF.

The chain joins TRBV28 to TRBJ1-1; 10 positions match TRBD1. Germline V gene lookup returns CDR1 MDHEN and CDR2 SYDVKM. This CDR3 is built from 15 residues. Trimming at V came to 5 bases and at J to 1 base, leaving 4 bases not matched to a gene. CDR3 bases: TGTGCCAGCAGTCGGGACAGGGGATGGAACACTGAAGCTTTCTTT. This codes for CASSRDRGWNTEAFF.

This rearrangement joins TRBV19 to TRBJ2-3, with D possibly being TRBD2 (5 bases). Trimming took 2 bases from V and 4 from J, leaving 10 bases between them. The germline V gene has CDR1 LNHDA and CDR2 SQIVND (reference sequence). This CDR3 spans 14 amino acids. This CDR3 reads CASSISGSADTQYF. CDR3 bases: TGTGCCAGTAGTATATCGGGATCCGCAGATACGCAGTATTTT.

This clone has just a few counts. V gene TRBV6-4 combines with J gene TRBJ1-2; 10 nucleotides match TRBD1. The trim removed 2 bases at V and 4 bases at J, leaving 1 base unmatched. Germline V gene lookup returns CDR1 MRHNA and CDR2 SNTAGT. The CDR3 covers 14 residues. The CDR3 nucleotides are TGTGCCAGCAGTGACGGACAGGGGGTCTATGGCTACACCTTC. It specifies CASSDGQGVYGYTF.